These 5 T cell receptor beta chains were sequenced from one sample in a study of T cells in Graves' hyperthyroidism and ophthalmopathy. It was RNA transcripts that yielded the amplified TCR beta CDR3 regions. First-round RT-PCR with HTBI primers amplified the TCR CDR3 region. TCRdb ran MiXCR on the multiplex PCR reads and lists one entry per CDR3 protein. The sample has 700,000 or so distinct CDR3 sequences, around 17% seen once. The source material was blood. The source is a man aged 18 to 30 with Graves' hyperthyroidism.

This clonotype was picked up many times. V and J are TRBV29-1 and TRBJ2-7, with unresolved D. This CDR3 has 11 residues. Germline V lookup: CDR1 SQVTM, CDR2 ANQGSEA. Trimming took 1 base from V and 4 from J, leaving 5 bases between them. The CDR3 nucleotides read TGCAGCGTTGAAGGAAGGTACGAGCAGTACTTC. Amino acids: CSVEGRYEQYF.

The chain couples TRBV5-1 to TRBJ2-4; TRBD1 might be the D (6 bases). The CDR3 has 16 residues. Germline V lookup: CDR1 SGHRS, CDR2 YFSETQ. V was shortened by 4 bases and J by 0 bases, with 14 bases between the two germline ends. CDR3 sequence reads: CASSTFGQIAKNIQYF. In DNA, the CDR3 is TGCGCCAGCAGCACCTTCGGACAGATAGCCAAAAACATTCAGTACTTC.

The chain is built from TRBV20-1 and TRBJ1-1, with D maybe TRBD1 (5 bases). The germline gives CDR1 DFQATT, CDR2 SNEGSKA (reference sequence). V was clipped by 6 bases and J by 4 bases, with 12 bases between them. The CDR3 spans 12 residues. Written as DNA, the CDR3 is TGCAGTGCGATCCTAGGGACCACTGAAGCTTTCTTT. Translating it yields CSAILGTTEAFF.

This clonotype was recorded many times. The chain couples TRBV12-3 or TRBV12-4 to TRBJ2-3; D might be TRBD2 (5 bases). Deletions cut 4 bases from V and 0 bases from J, with 20 bases between. CDR3 length: 18 amino acids. CDR3 region: CASSSRDGQLSSTDTQYF. The CDR3 DNA follows: TGTGCCAGCAGTTCCCGGGATGGGCAGCTTTCTAGCACAGATACGCAGTATTTT.

In its sample, this clonotype was seen many times. V usage is TRBV20-1 and J usage is TRBJ2-7; D uncertain. The V gene's germline CDR1 is DFQATT and CDR2 SNEGSKA (reference sequence). The CDR3 is 15 residues long. Deletions cut 1 base from V and 0 bases from J, with 13 bases between. CDR3 sequence: CSARAFRANSYEQYF. The CDR3 DNA reads as TGCAGTGCTAGAGCCTTTCGTGCCAACTCCTACGAGCAGTACTTC.